The 14 T cell receptor beta chains reported below all come from one sample, sequenced in a study of shared clonotypes between healthy human individuals. Produced via immunoSEQ multiplex PCR; TCRdb's table is partial and in-frame only. The sample records approximately 530,000 clones, less than 96% being singletons. Sequenced: naive CD4+ T cells sorted from blood. Stated subset: CD45RA+ positively selected. These receptors came from a woman in her 30s in good health.

The V and J genes are TRBV10-1 and TRBJ2-5; D remains unclear. Trimming took 1 base from V and 5 from J, leaving 2 bases between them. Germline values: CDR1 WNHNN, CDR2 SYGVQD (reference sequence). The CDR3 is 11 residues long. This chain's CDR3 is CASSEWETQYF. Here the CDR3 DNA reads TGCGCCAGCAGTGAGTGGGAGACCCAGTACTTC.

The chain couples TRBV6-5 to TRBJ2-3, with no clear D. The CDR3 extends over 11 amino acids. Germline CDR1 and CDR2: MNHEY and SVGAGI. V gave up 2 bases and J gave up 5 bases, with 2 bases separating them. The CDR3 protein is CASSYGDTQYF. The CDR3 DNA reads TGTGCCAGCAGTTACGGAGATACGCAGTATTTT.

Concerning this clone: The sample contains more than one DNA sequence encoding this CDR3. The chain combines TRBV5-1 with TRBJ1-5; possible D gene TRBD1, 6 bases. Germline assignment: CDR1 SGHRS and CDR2 YFSETQ. This CDR3 comprises 13 residues. V was clipped by 4 bases and J by 4 bases, with 9 bases between them. For the CDR3, the DNA is TGCGCCAGCAGCCCACAGGGAAATCAGCCCCAGCATTTT. Translation: CASSPQGNQPQHF.

This chain uses TRBV4-1 with TRBJ2-6; 7 bases are shared with TRBD1. Germline V CDR1 and CDR2: MGHRA, YSYEKL. The CDR3 has 17 amino acids. V shed 5 bases and J 1 base; nucleotides not matched to a gene: 8. The DNA of the CDR3 is TGCGCCAGCAGCGACAGGGTGGGAGTGTCTGGGGCCAACGTCCTGACTTTC. Its protein product is CASSDRVGVSGANVLTF.

This chain joins TRBV28 and TRBJ2-5; 7 nucleotides line up with TRBD1. The trim removed 6 bases at V and 6 bases at J, leaving 10 bases unmatched. The CDR3 covers 14 residues. Per the germline V gene, CDR1 is MDHEN and CDR2 is SYDVKM. CDR3 nucleotides: TGTGCCAGCAGCCTCGACAGGGCAGGGAAGACCCAGTACTTC. Its protein product is CASSLDRAGKTQYF. Full variable domain (missing parts from reference TRBV28 and TRBJ2-5): DVKVTQSSRYLVKRTGEKVFLECVQDMDHENMFWYRQDPGLGLRLIYFSYDVKMKEKGDIPEGYSVSREKKERFSLILESASTNQTSMYLCASSLDRAGKTQYFGPGTRLLVL.

The rearrangement links TRBV7-9 to TRBJ2-7, with TRBD2 as a possible D gene (5 bases). V was trimmed by 1 base and J by 6 bases, leaving 13 bases between them. Germline V lookup: CDR1 SEHNR, CDR2 FQNEAQ (reference sequence). The CDR3 spans 14 residues. In DNA form, the CDR3 reads TGTGCCAGCAGCTTAGAAGGAGCGGATTTCGAGCAGTACTTC. This codes for CASSLEGADFEQYF.

V gene TRBV12-5 combines with J gene TRBJ1-3; D might be TRBD1 (5 bases). This CDR3 has 16 residues. The germline gives CDR1 LGHNT, CDR2 FRNRAP. V was pared by 3 bases and J by 6 bases, with 18 bases between. CDR3 residues: CASGFGDGLGENTIYF. Here the CDR3 DNA reads TGTGCTAGTGGTTTTGGGGACGGCCTGGGAGAAAACACCATATATTTT.

The chain recombines TRBV29-1 with TRBJ1-3, with D unclear. CDR1 SQVTM and CDR2 ANQGSEA come from the germline V gene. The V gene lost 4 bases and the J gene lost 7 bases, with 8 bases spanning the gap. The CDR3 has 11 amino acids. In DNA form, the CDR3 reads TGCAGCGTTGGGATTGGGAACACCATATATTTT. Residues: CSVGIGNTIYF.

The chain couples TRBV25-1 to TRBJ1-1, with 7 bases fitting TRBD1. The CDR3 contains 16 residues. Germline trimming cut 1 base from V and 2 bases from J; bases unmatched to any gene: 7. CDR1 and CDR2 (germline): MGHDK, SYGVNS. The CDR3 DNA is TGTGCCAGCAGTGAATTAGGGACAGAGAGCAACACTGAAGCTTTCTTT. Its translation: CASSELGTESNTEAFF.

J is TRBJ2-2 and V is TRBV7-7; maybe TRBD1 (6 bases). The CDR3 consists of 14 residues. Trimming shortened V by 2 bases and J by 3 bases, and 7 bases separated the two germline ends. Germline V gene data show CDR1 as SSHAT and CDR2 as FNYEAQ (reference sequence). The CDR3 coding sequence is TGTGCCAGCAGCTTACGACAGGACACCGGGGAGCTGTTTTTT. This gives the protein CASSLRQDTGELFF.

The chain couples TRBV6-1 to TRBJ1-2, with 7 positions matching TRBD1. The germline V gene encodes CDR1 MNHNS and CDR2 SASEGT. The V gene end was trimmed by 5 bases and the J gene end by 4 bases; junction bases not matched to a gene: 10. This CDR3 spans 15 amino acids. The DNA for the CDR3 is TGTGCCAGCAGTCCCGGGGGGCCAGGGGGCTATGGCTACACCTTC. Protein product: CASSPGGPGGYGYTF.

The rearrangement joins TRBV6-4 to TRBJ1-1; 8 bases are shared with TRBD1. V was clipped by 7 bases and J by 4 bases; unmatched bases: 5. Germline V gives CDR1 MRHNA, CDR2 SNTAGT. This CDR3 has 13 residues. The CDR3 nucleotides read TGTGCCAGCAATGCCGACAGGGGCACTGAAGCTTTCTTT. The encoded protein is CASNADRGTEAFF.

The chain joins TRBV5-4 to TRBJ2-7; D not certain. This CDR3 is 13 amino acids long. The V end was cut by 1 base, the J end by 2 bases, with 7 bases between. Germline lookup yields CDR1 SGHNT and CDR2 YYREEE (reference sequence). This CDR3 reads CASSLQPPYEQYF. CDR3 bases: TGTGCCAGCAGCTTGCAGCCCCCCTACGAGCAGTACTTC.

The rearrangement uses TRBV6-6 and TRBJ2-1; D may match TRBD1 or TRBD2 (5 bases each). This CDR3 contains 13 residues. CDR1 and CDR2 (germline): MNHNY, SVGAGI (reference sequence). V lost 8 bases and J lost 3, with 11 bases in between. Here the CDR3 reads CASLGEGYNEQFF. DNA of the CDR3: TGTGCCAGCCTGGGGGAAGGCTACAATGAGCAGTTCTTC.